The following is a T cell receptor beta chain sequence with its context. The sample is drawn from a study of technical replicates of blood from a few donors. The CDR3 totals 13 residues. Germline V gene lookup returns CDR1 SGDLS and CDR2 YYNGEE. The ends were cut back, 2 bases at V and 7 bases at J, with 10 bases in the middle. The protocol was immunoSEQ multiplex PCR, while the TCRdb copy is restricted to in-frame clones and leaves out a portion. The sample carries under 100,000 clones, 85% to 95% recorded once. The material sequenced was T cells isolated from PBMCs. The receptor was isolated from a human donor in good health. V gene TRBV9 combines with J gene TRBJ2-1; possibly TRBD1 for D (6 bases). CDR3 nucleotide sequence: TGTGCCAGCAGCGTTGGGGGCCTAAATGAGCAGTTCTTC. This codes for CASSVGGLNEQFF. Full variable domain (rest looked up from reference TRBV9 and TRBJ2-1): DSGVTQTPKHLITATGQRVTLRCSPRSGDLSVYWYQQSLDQGLQFLIQYYNGEERAKGNILERFSAQQFPDLHSELNLSSLELGDSALYFCASSVGGLNEQFFGPGTRLTVL.